This TCR beta chain is from a study of cytomegalovirus exposure and HLA in healthy donors. Study results and limitations: Researchers catalogued 164 TCR beta chains as cytomegalovirus-associated. In a later analysis, V- and J-gene trimming of beta chains associated with a DCLRE1C missense variant, replicated independently.

This clone showed up just once. Its specificity is not known. Each donor's status was that of a healthy bone marrow donor. Germline lookup yields CDR1 SQVTM and CDR2 ANQGSEA. The V gene lost 4 bases and the J gene lost 2 bases, with 3 bases spanning the gap. The CDR3 extends over 11 amino acids. The PCR used 60 Vbeta and 13 Jbeta primers. Assay used: immunoSEQ multiplex PCR; TCRdb lists only in-frame clones, some missing. This table holds 90,000 or so clones, over 75% found once. This clonotype originated in a female donor in good health and CMV-seronegative. The sample was PBMCs. V is TRBV29-1 and J is TRBJ2-1; no reliable D call. The CDR3 sequence is CSVVAYNEQFF. The DNA of the CDR3 is TGCAGCGTTGTCGCCTACAATGAGCAGTTCTTC.